This TCR beta chain was recorded in a study of graft-versus-host responses after intestinal transplantation. Germline values: CDR1 GTSNPN, CDR2 SVGIG (reference sequence). Trimming at V came to 4 bases and at J to 7 bases, leaving 11 bases not matched to a gene. The CDR3 sequence is 15 residues long. Graft specimens yielded both intraepithelial and lamina propria lymphocytes. The table came from immunoSEQ multiplex PCR; TCRdb's copy has only in-frame clones and leaves some out. The sample lists approximately 16,000 clones, under 70% occurring once. The clonotype comes from a human patient who received an intestinal transplant, so some T cells may come from the graft donor. The sample here was ileum tissue, taken 700 to 800 days after intestinal transplantation. The V and J genes are TRBV30 and TRBJ2-1; TRBD2 agrees at 9 bases. The CDR3 nucleotides are TGTGCCTGGACCCACGTAGCGGGAGCGACGAATGAGCAGTTCTTC. This encodes CAWTHVAGATNEQFF.